Listed below are T cell receptor beta chains from one sample, sequenced in a study of post-analysis software for immune sequencing data. TCRdb reanalysed the PCR reads using MiXCR and keeps one entry per CDR3 protein. The table has a few hundred thousand distinct CDR3 sequences, approximately 37% seen once. The sequencing sample was made of blood. These receptors were obtained from a girl aged 2-9 years with multiple sclerosis. Each CDR3 is given with its conserved first and last residue. Fields, in order: V gene, D gene, clone size, J gene, CDR3 protein, CDR3 DNA. The D gene is left open where the match is weak. Size tells how often a clone was seen (once, few, many) or the class of an expanded clone, and some rows leave it out.

>TRBV5-1|-|-|TRBJ1-1
CASSLGKRSVGTEAFF
TGCGCCAGCAGCTTAGGTAAAAGGAGCGTGGGTACTGAAGCTTTCTTT
>TRBV20-1|TRBD1|many|TRBJ1-2
CSAQDRANYGYTF
TGCAGTGCTCAAGACAGGGCAAACTATGGCTACACCTTC
>TRBV12-3/TRBV12-4|-|-|TRBJ1-2
CASRGGAANYGYTF
TGTGCCAGCAGGGGTGGGGCGGCCAACTATGGCTACACCTTC
>TRBV20-1|-|-|TRBJ1-6
CSASGNSGYYNSPLHF
TGCAGTGCTAGTGGAAATAGCGGATATTATAATTCACCCCTCCACTTT
>TRBV29-1|-|-|TRBJ2-7
CSVEGPGLSDYEQYF
TGCAGCGTTGAGGGACCGGGACTGAGCGACTACGAGCAGTACTTC
>TRBV10-3|-|-|TRBJ2-7
CAISECQSYEQYF
TGTGCCATCAGTGAGTGTCAGAGCTACGAGCAGTACTTC
>TRBV7-2|-|-|TRBJ1-2
CASSRPGRRVGGYTF
TGTGCCAGCAGCAGACCGGGACGACGGGTGGGAGGCTACACCTTC
>TRBV7-8|TRBD2|-|TRBJ2-7
CASRGTSASSEQYF
TGTGCCAGCAGGGGGACTAGTGCCTCAAGCGAGCAGTACTTC
>TRBV20-1|TRBD1|few|TRBJ2-4
CSARADRGLEQYF
TGCAGTGCTAGGGCGGACAGGGGGCTGGAGCAGTACTTC
>TRBV28|TRBD2|-|TRBJ2-7
CASNQREPPYEQYF
TGTGCCAGCAACCAGCGGGAGCCCCCCTACGAGCAGTACTTC
>TRBV5-1|-|-|TRBJ2-3
CASSLGVSGTDTQYF
TGCGCCAGCAGCTTGGGGGTTAGCGGCACAGATACGCAGTATTTT
>TRBV7-9|-|few|TRBJ2-1
CASSSYRVYNEQFF
TGTGCCAGCAGCAGCTACAGGGTTTACAATGAGCAGTTCTTC
>TRBV6-5|-|few|TRBJ2-5
CASSYEVGETQYF
TGTGCCAGCAGTTACGAGGTCGGAGAGACCCAGTACTTC
>TRBV6-2/TRBV6-3|TRBD2|-|TRBJ2-7
CASSFRLREGYEQYF
TGTGCCAGCAGTTTCCGACTGAGGGAGGGCTACGAGCAGTACTTC
>TRBV5-1|-|-|TRBJ2-7
CASSLERSSYEQYF
TGCGCCAGCAGCTTGGAACGGAGCTCCTACGAGCAGTACTTC
>TRBV20-1|TRBD2|-|TRBJ2-3
CSATSGGVTDTQYF
TGCAGTGCCACCAGCGGGGGGGTGACAGATACGCAGTATTTT
>TRBV7-9|TRBD1|many|TRBJ2-5
CASSSPGTVETQYF
TGTGCCAGCAGCTCTCCCGGGACAGTCGAGACCCAGTACTTC
>TRBV11-2|TRBD2|-|TRBJ2-1
CASSRGTSGYYNEQFF
TGTGCCAGCAGCCGCGGGACTAGCGGTTACTACAATGAGCAGTTCTTC
>TRBV12-3/TRBV12-4|-|few|TRBJ1-1
CASSLSPGTEAFF
TGTGCCAGCAGCCTGTCCCCAGGCACTGAAGCTTTCTTT
>TRBV7-3|-|-|TRBJ2-3
CAGSLRPIQDTQYF
TGTGCCGGCAGCTTAAGACCCATTCAGGATACGCAGTATTTT
>TRBV20-1|TRBD2|-|TRBJ2-3
CSARFAGGRNPDTQYF
TGCAGTGCTAGATTCGCGGGAGGGAGAAATCCAGATACGCAGTATTTT
>TRBV20-1|TRBD2|-|TRBJ2-1
CSATGTPGAGVLWDEQFF
TGCAGTGCTACCGGGACACCCGGAGCGGGGGTCTTATGGGATGAGCAGTTCTTC
>TRBV9|TRBD1|-|TRBJ2-3
CASSPQTGPSTDTQYF
TGTGCCAGCAGCCCCCAGACAGGGCCCTCCACAGATACGCAGTATTTT
>TRBV7-9|TRBD1|few|TRBJ2-3
CASSSGQDTDTQYF
TGTGCCAGCAGCTCCGGACAGGACACAGATACGCAGTATTTT
>TRBV11-2|-|-|TRBJ2-1
CASSRDRGYGYTFGSGTKEQFF
-
>TRBV6-1|-|-|TRBJ1-2
CASSEAGQTRGYTF
TGTGCCAGCAGTGAAGCTGGCCAGACGCGGGGCTACACCTTC
>TRBV10-3|-|-|TRBJ2-3
CAIRDNTDTQYF
TGTGCCATCAGGGATAACACAGATACGCAGTATTTT
>TRBV9|-|once|TRBJ1-4
CASSVEGRGEKLFF
TGTGCCAGCAGCGTAGAAGGGCGGGGAGAAAAACTGTTTTTT
>TRBV6-5|-|few|TRBJ1-1
CASSPSGGNTEAFF
TGTGCCAGCAGCCCCTCTGGGGGGAACACTGAAGCTTTCTTT
>TRBV6-1|TRBD1|-|TRBJ2-7
CASTKGLTGTAAYEQYF
TGTGCCAGCACCAAAGGACTTACCGGGACAGCGGCCTACGAGCAGTACTTC
>TRBV28|-|-|TRBJ1-5
CASSLAQRDQPQHF
TGTGCCAGCAGTTTAGCCCAACGGGATCAGCCCCAGCATTTT
>TRBV11-1|-|few|TRBJ1-2
CASSFRAANGYTF
TGTGCCAGCAGCTTTAGGGCCGCCAATGGCTACACCTTC
>TRBV4-1|-|-|TRBJ1-1
CASSQVRGGTEAFF
TGCGCCAGCAGCCAAGTCCGGGGTGGGACTGAAGCTTTCTTT
>TRBV6-2/TRBV6-3|-|few|TRBJ2-1
CASSYTPYNEQFF
TGTGCCAGCAGTTACACACCGTACAATGAGCAGTTCTTC
>TRBV28|-|-|TRBJ2-3
CASRPGQGDTDTQYF
TGTGCCAGCAGGCCGGGACAAGGTGACACAGACACGCAGTATTTT
>TRBV29-1|-|-|TRBJ2-6
CSVVGLHSKSSGANVLTF
TGCAGCGTTGTCGGGTTACACTCCAAGAGCTCTGGGGCCAACGTCCTGACTTTC
>TRBV25-1|-|-|TRBJ1-6
CASSSDSYNSPLHF
TGTGCCAGCAGTTCCGACTCCTATAATTCACCCCTCCACTTT
>TRBV7-2|TRBD1|-|TRBJ1-2
CASSPGQGNLYGYTF
TGTGCCAGCAGCCCGGGACAGGGGAACCTCTATGGCTACACCTTC
>TRBV7-3|-|-|TRBJ2-3
CASRTNAGTTGDTQYF
TGTGCCAGCAGAACGAACGCCGGGACCACCGGGGATACGCAGTATTTT
>TRBV20-1|-|few|TRBJ2-7
CSARGAANYEQYF
TGCAGTGCTCGGGGGGCTGCAAACTACGAGCAGTACTTC
>TRBV11-2|TRBD1|few|TRBJ2-7
CASSLDRDRYSYEQYF
TGTGCCAGCAGCTTAGATCGGGACAGGTATTCCTACGAGCAGTACTTC
>TRBV20-1|-|once|TRBJ2-5
CSASPPGAGETQYF
TGCAGTGCTAGTCCCCCAGGGGCCGGAGAGACCCAGTACTTC
>TRBV27|TRBD1|-|TRBJ1-1
CASSPLGTGLNTEAFF
TGTGCCAGCAGCCCGCTGGGGACAGGGCTTAACACTGAAGCTTTCTTT
>TRBV27|-|-|TRBJ2-1
CASRLSANEQFF
TGTGCCAGCAGACTTAGCGCCAATGAGCAGTTCTTC
>TRBV20-1|TRBD1|-|TRBJ2-7
CSARDRTGDHISYEQYF
TGCAGTGCTAGAGATCGGACAGGGGACCACATCTCCTACGAGCAGTACTTC
>TRBV29-1|-|once|TRBJ2-5
CSVEKGETQYF
TGCAGCGTTGAAAAGGGCGAGACCCAGTACTTC
>TRBV5-1|TRBD2|-|TRBJ2-1
CASSLDRGSGIVYEQFF
TGCGCCAGCAGCTTGGACCGGGGTAGCGGGATCGTGTATGAGCAGTTCTTC
>TRBV6-5|TRBD1|few|TRBJ2-7
CASSYPGQAHYEQYF
TGTGCCAGCAGTTACCCGGGACAGGCTCACTACGAGCAGTACTTC
>TRBV20-1|-|-|TRBJ1-4
CSARKGNEKLFF
TGCAGTGCTAGAAAGGGGAATGAAAAACTGTTTTTT
>TRBV20-1|-|-|TRBJ2-7
CSAPSGGSLGYEQYF
TGCAGTGCTCCATCTGGGGGTAGTCTAGGATACGAGCAGTACTTC
>TRBV6-5|TRBD1|few|TRBJ2-7
CASSQSGTGYYEQYF
TGTGCCAGCAGTCAGTCCGGGACAGGGTATTACGAGCAGTACTTC
>TRBV20-1|TRBD2|few|TRBJ2-1
CSASPPGLAEHEQFF
TGCAGTGCTTCCCCACCGGGACTAGCGGAGCATGAGCAGTTCTTC
>TRBV7-9|-|-|TRBJ2-1
CASSPGGGRRANEQFF
TGCGCCAGCAGCCCAGGGGGGGGGCGGCGAGCTAATGAGCAGTTCTTC